The rows below give T cell receptor beta chains drawn from one sample of a study of beta chain features in type 1 diabetes. The table came from immunoSEQ multiplex PCR; TCRdb's copy has only in-frame clones and leaves some out. The sample holds 150,000 or so clones, around 10% seen once. Sequenced material: central memory CD4+ T cells from blood. All receptors derive from a man between 18 and 29 years old in good health. The conserved cysteine and the conserved F or W are not part of the CDR3 here.

TRBV11-2	TRBJ2-3	ASSLGDIGAADTQY
TRBV4-1	TRBJ2-1	ASSQPISGSRNNEQF
TRBV30	TRBJ2-7	AWSSGVTYEQY
TRBV25-1	TRBJ2-3	ASINLPTGTQY
TRBV4-2	TRBJ2-4	ASSQASMAGTKNIQY
TRBV2	TRBJ2-6	ARETGRGANVLT
TRBV4-3	TRBJ1-1	ASSPLGVGNTEAF
TRBV7-2	TRBJ2-5	ASRKPGQGGQETQY
TRBV4-3	TRBJ2-7	ASSQDPYSAYEQY
TRBV28	TRBJ1-6	ASTSGSSPLH
TRBV4-2	TRBJ2-1	ASSLTSGMTYNEQF
TRBV4-2	TRBJ2-7	ASSQGSRSEGYEQY
TRBV7-9	TRBJ2-7	ASSPLTSPGHEQY
TRBV27	TRBJ1-2	ASSLFGTGGFYGYT
TRBV5-5	TRBJ2-5	ASSQLDTETQY
TRBV9	TRBJ2-7	ASSVGPSYEQY
TRBV20-1	TRBJ2-5	SAREGSSRY
TRBV5-4	TRBJ2-5	ASSQATGRGEETQY
TRBV29-1	TRBJ2-6	SVGQGPVGANVLT
TRBV7-9	TRBJ2-7	ASSKLRDSTYEQY
TRBV11-1	TRBJ2-1	ASNPGPAWDEQF
TRBV27	TRBJ1-4	ASSLSNPWNEKLF
TRBV21-1	TRBJ2-7	ASSPPRQEAYEQY
TRBV5-6	TRBJ2-1	ASSYQDYTNEQF
TRBV28	TRBJ1-2	ASRGSGVLDT
TRBV7-2	TRBJ1-1	ASSLGALWAEAF
TRBV4-3	TRBJ1-5	ASSQDRVGPQH
TRBV2	TRBJ1-6	ASRPVTGGINSPLH
TRBV5-1	TRBJ2-2	ASSLDRAVTGELF
TRBV6-1	TRBJ2-1	ASSEAYRDWPQF
TRBV10-3	TRBJ2-7	ATQQPGTGSSYEQY
TRBV5-1	TRBJ2-5	ASSVYREEETQY
TRBV25-1	TRBJ2-7	ASSAPRGDEQY
TRBV2	TRBJ2-1	ASMGTGKKYNEQF
TRBV11-2	TRBJ2-5	ASSSIRQETQY
TRBV6-6	TRBJ2-7	ASSPSLGTVGVEQY
TRBV25-1	TRBJ2-1	ASLSRGVASNEQF
TRBV14	TRBJ2-1	ASSQDLGQEQF
TRBV29-1	TRBJ2-2	STYPRTGDTGELF
TRBV11-2	TRBJ2-3	ASSPRGADTQY
TRBV4-2	TRBJ2-5	ASSQDRETQY
TRBV5-1	TRBJ2-1	ASSLTTGASTYNEQF
TRBV29-1	TRBJ1-3	SVSQGARGNTIY
TRBV5-1	TRBJ2-3	ASSLGTRPLGDTQY
TRBV29-1	TRBJ2-7	SVEDRGGQSSYEQY
TRBV7-9	TRBJ1-5	ASSEQGGNQPQH
TRBV7-2	TRBJ2-3	ASKRSTDTQY
TRBV20-1	TRBJ2-7	SAHHYEQY
TRBV7-9	TRBJ2-6	ASSPGPNSGANVLT